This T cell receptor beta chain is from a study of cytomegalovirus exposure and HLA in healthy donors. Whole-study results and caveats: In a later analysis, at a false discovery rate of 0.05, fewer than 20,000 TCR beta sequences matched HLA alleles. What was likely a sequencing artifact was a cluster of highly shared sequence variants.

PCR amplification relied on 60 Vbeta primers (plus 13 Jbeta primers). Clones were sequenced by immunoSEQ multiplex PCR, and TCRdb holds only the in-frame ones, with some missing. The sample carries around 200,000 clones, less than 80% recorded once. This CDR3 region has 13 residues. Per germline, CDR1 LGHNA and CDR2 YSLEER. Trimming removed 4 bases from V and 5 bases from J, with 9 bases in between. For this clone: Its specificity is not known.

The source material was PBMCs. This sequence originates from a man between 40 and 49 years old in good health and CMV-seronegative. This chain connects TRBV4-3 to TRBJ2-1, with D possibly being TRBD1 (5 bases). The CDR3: CASSPPGNNEQFF. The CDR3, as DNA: TGCGCCAGCAGCCCCCCAGGGAACAATGAGCAGTTCTTC.